Listed here are 23 T cell receptor beta chains from one sample, sequenced in a study of tumor-infiltrating lymphocytes in primary liver carcinoma. A primer in the constant region served to generate TCR beta cDNA from about 480 ng of total RNA. Three-round nested multiplex PCR performed with slightly modified ARM-PCR produced the TCR beta libraries. Researchers ran the first two PCR rounds for approximately 10 cycles each with TRBV1-TRBV30 forward primers and a C-beta reverse primer. Each CDR3 protein is one row after TCRdb ran MiXCR on the multiplex PCR reads. The repertoire holds some 180,000 distinct CDR3 sequences, 50% to 75% seen once, with around 74% in the top ten. Unsorted whole blood yielded blood RNA, and germline DNA was extracted as well. Sample: peripheral blood. Receptors originate from a man aged 35 to 55 with primary liver carcinoma and hepatitis B virus infection.

Concerning this clonotype itself: This is likely a read error, given that the CDR3 carries no conserved phenylalanine or tryptophan at its end. Because the CDR3's place on the DNA is in doubt, the DNA is left out and the CDR3 is given as listed by TCRdb. The chain has TRBV11-2 and TRBJ2-7. Germline-derived CDR1 and CDR2 are SGHAT and FQNNGV. The CDR3 length is 14 residues, termini included. The CDR3 spells CASSLTDGAYKRYI.

J is TRBJ1-5 and V is TRBV12-3 or TRBV12-4; D uncertain. V was trimmed by 4 bases and J by 4 bases, leaving 11 bases between them. This CDR3 comprises 14 residues. The CDR3 region has the DNA TGTGCCAGCAGTTCCACCTCCATAAATCAGCCCCAGCATTTT. As protein: CASSSTSINQPQHF.

This clonotype was recorded a few times. CDR3 loop: CASREFSYNEQFF. The CDR3 bases are TGTGCCAGTAGGGAGTTCTCCTACAATGAGCAGTTCTTC. The rearrangement links TRBV6-6 to TRBJ2-1; possibly TRBD2 for D (5 bases). Germline assignment: CDR1 MNHNY and CDR2 SVGAGI (reference sequence). Trimming took off 9 bases at V and 0 bases at J, with 9 bases between the two ends. This CDR3 has 13 amino acids.

A remark on this clonotype: The germline gene is not matched at one end of the junction; a read error may be the cause. The genes are TRBV5-1 and TRBJ2-1, with D perhaps matching TRBD2 (6 bases). This CDR3 comprises 16 residues. Germline CDR1 reads SGHRS; CDR2 reads YFSETQ. The CDR3 nucleotides read TGCGCCAGCGAGAAACTTGCGGGAAGCTCCTGCAATGAGCAGTTCTTC. Protein sequence: CASEKLAGSSCNEQFF.

This clonotype appeared many times. V and J are TRBV7-8 and TRBJ2-1, with no clear D. This CDR3 spans 13 amino acids. The ends were cut back, 5 bases at V and 5 bases at J, with 10 bases in the middle. Germline CDR1 reads SGHVS; CDR2 reads FQNEAQ. Here the CDR3 reads CASSPRRDNEQFF. As DNA, the CDR3 is TGTGCCAGCAGCCCACGCAGAGACAATGAGCAGTTCTTC.

This chain connects TRBV18 to TRBJ2-1, with 8 bases identical to TRBD2. The CDR3 has 14 amino acids. V trimming: 8 bases; J trimming: 2 bases; junction bases outside the gene matches: 5. Germline V gene sequence: CDR1 KGHSH, CDR2 LQKENI. The CDR3 nucleotides read TGTGCCAGCCGTGAGGGACTAGCCTACAATGAGCAGTTCTTC. Translation gives CASREGLAYNEQFF. The full variable domain, with the rest looked up from reference TRBV18 and TRBJ2-1, is NAGVMQNPRHLVRRRGQEARLRCSPMKGHSHVYWYRQLPEEGLKFMVYLQKENIIDESGMPKERFSAEFPKEGPSILRIQQVVRGDSAAYFCASREGLAYNEQFFGPGTRLTVL.

Concerning this clonotype itself: A read error may produce the germline difference seen at one junction end. This rearrangement joins TRBV12-3 or TRBV12-4 to TRBJ1-1, with D hard to call. The CDR3 has 16 residues. The CDR3 DNA sequence: TGTACCAGCAGTTTCGGTGACACTTTATCTAGCACTGAAGCTTTCTTT. It translates to CTSSFGDTLSSTEAFF.

There are a few counts of this clonotype. The rearrangement links TRBV6-1 to TRBJ1-4; D is possibly TRBD1 (6 bases). The CDR3 extends over 14 amino acids. V was clipped by 5 bases and J by 5 bases, with 12 bases between them. Germline loops: CDR1 MNHNS, CDR2 SASEGT. CDR3 nucleotide sequence: TGTGCCAGCAGTTACAGGGAGGGGAATGAAAAACTGTTTTTT. The encoded protein is CASSYREGNEKLFF.

This chain uses TRBV10-3 with TRBJ2-7; 9 positions match TRBD1. Germline CDR1 and CDR2: ENHRY and SYGVKD. V lost 7 bases, J lost 12 bases, and 10 bases stayed unmatched. This CDR3 has 12 residues. This CDR3 is CAINPGQGIWYF. The DNA for the CDR3 is TGTGCCATCAATCCGGGACAGGGTATTTGGTACTTC.

This clonotype was observed many times. V is TRBV11-2 and J is TRBJ2-7, with TRBD2 matching 8 bases. Trimming at V came to 1 base and at J to 0 bases, leaving 5 bases not matched to a gene. CDR3 length equals 16 residues. Germline values: CDR1 SGHAT, CDR2 FQNNGV. The DNA of the CDR3 is TGTGCCAGCAGCTTAGCACCCAGCGGGAGCTCCTACGAGCAGTACTTC. Translated: CASSLAPSGSSYEQYF.

In its sample, this clonotype was seen a few times. The gene calls are TRBV6-5 and TRBJ2-2; the D is unclear. Germline V CDR1 and CDR2: MNHEY, SVGAGI. Trimming took off 0 bases at V and 7 bases at J, with 6 bases between the two ends. The CDR3 loop spans 13 amino acids. Written as DNA, the CDR3 is TGTGCCAGCAGTTACTCGAACGGCGGGGAGCTGTTTTTT. Translation gives CASSYSNGGELFF.

This clonotype was picked up many times. V and J are TRBV11-2 and TRBJ2-7; 9 nucleotides match TRBD1. The length of the CDR3 is 15 residues. Germline V lookup: CDR1 SGHAT, CDR2 FQNNGV. Trimming removed 5 bases from V and 3 bases from J; junction bases left unmatched: 8. The CDR3 DNA sequence: TGTGCCAGCAGCCTAGTGGGACAGGGCAACTACGAGCAGTACTTC. Translated, it gives CASSLVGQGNYEQYF. Combining the CDR3 with reference TRBV11-2 and TRBJ2-7 gives the whole variable domain EAGVAQSPRYKIIEKRQSVAFWCNPISGHATLYWYQQILGQGPKLLIQFQNNGVVDDSQLPKDRFSAERLKGVDSTLKIQPAKLEDSAVYLCASSLVGQGNYEQYFGPGTRLTVT.

About this clonotype: Given a much more abundant clone one base away, this may be a read error. The genes are TRBV11-2 and TRBJ2-2, with 12 bases matching TRBD2. This CDR3 is 18 amino acids long. The germline V gene encodes CDR1 SGHAT and CDR2 FQNNGV. The CDR3 sequence: CVSSLELAGGRATGELFF. CDR3 nucleotide sequence: TGTGTCAGCAGCTTAGAACTAGCGGGAGGAAGGGCCACCGGGGAGCTGTTTTTT.

This clonotype was seen repeatedly, ten times or more. The chain uses TRBV4-1 and TRBJ2-7; 7 positions agree with TRBD1. Per germline, CDR1 MGHRA and CDR2 YSYEKL. CDR3 length: 15 amino acids. The V gene end was trimmed by 4 bases and the J gene end by 2 bases; junction bases not matched to a gene: 8. CDR3: CASSRNGDSTYEQYF. CDR3 DNA: TGCGCCAGCAGCCGGAACGGGGACAGCACCTACGAGCAGTACTTC.

As to this clonotype: A junction boundary mismatches the germline segment, possibly from a read error. The chain recombines TRBV6-2 or TRBV6-3 with TRBJ2-1, with 10 bases lining up with TRBD2. CDR1 and CDR2 (germline): MNHEY, SVGEGT. There are 15 residues in the CDR3. CDR3 loop: CASSLSGRSYDEQFF. In nucleotides, the CDR3 is TGCGCCAGCAGCCTTAGCGGGAGGTCCTACGATGAGCAGTTCTTC.

There are a few counts of this clonotype. This chain links TRBV6-5 with TRBJ1-1; D is unresolved. The CDR3 covers 13 residues. CDR1 is MNHEY and CDR2 is SVGAGI in the germline V gene. V was pared by 7 bases and J by 1 base, with 10 bases between. The CDR3 reads CASKLTPNTEAFF. CDR3 nucleotides: TGTGCCAGCAAGCTAACACCGAACACTGAAGCTTTCTTT.

Worth noting for this clonotype: This may be a read error, as it is one base from a much larger clone. J is TRBJ2-3 and V is TRBV12-3 or TRBV12-4; tentative D call: TRBD2 (5 bases). The CDR3 sequence is 12 residues long. CDR3 amino acids: CASSPTTDPQCF. The DNA of the CDR3 is TGTGCCAGCAGTCCGACTACGGATCCGCAGTGTTTT.

This clonotype has more than one count but fewer than ten. This rearrangement joins TRBV4-1 to TRBJ2-7; D is possibly TRBD1 (6 bases). V was shortened by 0 bases and J by 1 base, with 13 bases between the two germline ends. The CDR3 runs to 16 residues. Germline CDR1 MGHRA, CDR2 YSYEKL. As DNA, the CDR3 is TGCGCCAGCAGCCAAGATTCCCAGGGGCAATCCTACGAGCAGTACTTC. Translating gives CASSQDSQGQSYEQYF.

Worth noting for this clonotype: Mismatch with germline at one junction end may stem from a read error. The rearrangement links TRBV6-1 to TRBJ2-3; TRBD2 aligns across 8 bases. The CDR3 spans 15 residues. Germline lookup yields CDR1 MNHNS and CDR2 SASEGT. The CDR3: CASCEAGDGRDTQYF. CDR3 sequence (DNA): TGTGCCAGCTGTGAAGCGGGGGACGGGAGAGATACGCAGTATTTT.

Concerning this clonotype itself: The final CDR3 position lacks the conserved phenylalanine or tryptophan, pointing to a likely read error. The V and J genes are TRBV11-1 and TRBJ2-1; D is undetermined. Germline assignment: CDR1 SGHAT and CDR2 FQDESV (reference sequence). The CDR3 sequence is 15 residues long. CDR3 bases: TGTGTCAGCAGCTCAGAAGACATGTTTCGCAATGAGCAGTTCTAC. It is translated as CVSSSEDMFRNEQFY.

As for this clonotype: A read error may be the cause here, since a much bigger clone is one base away. The chain uses TRBV29-1 and TRBJ2-3, with D possibly being TRBD1 (5 bases). The last part of the DNA fits TRBJ1-5 better; the J call may be wrong. The CDR3 totals 15 residues. The germline V gene encodes CDR1 SQVTM and CDR2 ANQGSEA. The DNA of the CDR3 is TGCAGCGTTGAAGGTAGCGGGTTGACGACAGATACGCAGCATTTT. This codes for CSVEGSGLTTDTQHF.

J is TRBJ1-6 and V is TRBV11-2; D may be TRBD1 (5 bases). CDR1 is SGHAT and CDR2 is FQNNGV in the germline V gene. The CDR3 runs 20 residues. Trimming took 3 bases from V and 6 from J, leaving 27 bases between them. The CDR3 nucleotides read TGTGCCAGCAGCTTTTATTGTTTTCGGGACGGAGCTTACTTTAATTCACCCCTCCACTTT. Amino acids: CASSFYCFRDGAYFNSPLHF.

A note on this clonotype: One end of the junction varies from germline; a read error may be responsible. This chain connects TRBV28 to TRBJ2-7; D ambiguous. There are 12 residues in the CDR3. From germline, CDR1 is MDHEN and CDR2 SYDVKM. CDR3: CARRSYSYEQYF. CDR3 coding DNA: TGTGCCAGAAGGAGCTACTCCTACGAGCAGTATTTC.